This TCR beta chain was recorded in a study of blood T cell repertoires in COVID-19. A Seattle source enrolled patients during active infection and followed them longitudinally. Original processing notes: Cell counts per sample came from amplifying reference gene primers. Data came from immunoSEQ multiplex PCR; TCRdb stores just in-frame clones and leaves some out. Clone size and the V and J calls come from that table; the DNA yielded D and trimming. The table lists 200,000 to 250,000 clones, around 80% of them singletons. The CDR3 has 17 amino acids. Germline-derived CDR1 and CDR2 are LGHDT and YNNKEL (reference sequence). V lost 4 bases to trimming and J lost 0 bases; unmatched junction nucleotides: 6.

The sequencing input was peripheral blood. The chain combines TRBV3-1 (or the pseudogene TRBV3-2) with TRBJ2-1; 10 nucleotides match TRBD2. The sequence came from a woman aged 80 or over with COVID-19, enrolled during active disease. CDR3 residues: CASSLRASGSSYNEQFF. CDR3 coding DNA: TGTGCCAGCAGCCTTCGGGCTAGCGGGAGCTCCTACAATGAGCAGTTCTTC.